The 21 T cell receptor beta chains given below trace back to one sample, sequenced in a study of cytomegalovirus exposure and HLA in healthy donors. The method was immunoSEQ multiplex PCR; TCRdb's version includes in-frame clones alone and lacks a portion of them. The data contain about 50,000 clones, 90% to 95% of them singletons. Source material: PBMCs. The receptors here all came from a woman in her late teens or twenties in good health and CMV-seropositive.

Only one count was recorded for this clone. The genes are TRBV9 and TRBJ1-2, with D possibly matching TRBD1 (5 bases). The V and J ends lost 7 bases and 5 bases respectively, with 18 bases between them. Germline-derived CDR1 and CDR2 are SGDLS and YYNGEE. This CDR3 is built from 14 residues. In DNA form, the CDR3 reads TGTGCCAGCGTAGGGGTCGCCCCTAGGTATGGCTACACCTTC. It codes for CASVGVAPRYGYTF.

This clone was found a few times. This chain joins TRBV6-4 and TRBJ2-6; maybe TRBD1 (6 bases). The length of the CDR3 is 15 residues. Deletions cut 3 bases from V and 0 bases from J, with 6 bases between. Germline CDR1 MRHNA, CDR2 SNTAGT. The CDR3 region has the DNA TGTGCCAGCAGTGAGGGGGCCTCTGGGGCCAACGTCCTGACTTTC. Translating it yields CASSEGASGANVLTF.

The rearrangement links TRBV18 to TRBJ1-1; 9 positions match TRBD1. Germline V gene sequence: CDR1 KGHSH, CDR2 LQKENI. There are 14 residues in the CDR3. The trim removed 7 bases at V and 7 bases at J, leaving 10 bases unmatched. The CDR3 reads CASWSGQGKDEAFF. In DNA, the CDR3 is TGTGCCAGCTGGTCCGGACAGGGGAAAGATGAAGCTTTCTTT.

The rearrangement links TRBV7-2 to TRBJ1-2; the D is unclear. Germline assignment: CDR1 SGHTA and CDR2 FQGNSA. There are 14 residues in the CDR3. Trimming took 2 bases from V and 0 from J, leaving 7 bases between them. The CDR3 loop reads CASSLYPANYGYTF. The CDR3 DNA is TGTGCCAGCAGCTTATATCCAGCTAACTATGGCTACACCTTC.

The V call is TRBV6-5, the J call TRBJ2-1; 9 bases align to TRBD1. The germline V gene has CDR1 MNHEY and CDR2 SVGAGI. The V and J ends lost 6 bases and 8 bases, in that order; junction bases with no gene match: 5. The CDR3 is made up of 13 amino acids. CDR3 DNA sequence: TGTGCCAGCAGGGGACAGGGAATGGATGAGCAGTTCTTC. Its protein is CASRGQGMDEQFF.

The V and J genes are TRBV5-4 and TRBJ2-7; D is perhaps TRBD1 (6 bases). V lost 4 bases and J lost 1, with 15 bases in between. Germline loops: CDR1 SGHNT, CDR2 YYREEE (reference sequence). CDR3 length: 15 residues. The CDR3, as DNA: TGTGCCAGCAGCCAAGGGGGTACCTCATCCTACGAGCAGTACTTC. It yields the protein CASSQGGTSSYEQYF.

The chain has TRBV18 and TRBJ2-1; TRBD1 agrees at 7 bases. Germline V gives CDR1 KGHSH, CDR2 LQKENI. Trimming took 3 bases from V and 12 from J; bases not matched to a gene: 8. This CDR3 is built from 13 residues. The DNA of the CDR3 is TGTGCCAGCTCACCGTCCGACAGGGTAGGGCAGTTCTTC. The encoded protein is CASSPSDRVGQFF.

The genes are TRBV7-9 and TRBJ2-1; 13 bases agree with TRBD2. The trim removed 4 bases at V and 0 bases at J, leaving 9 bases unmatched. Germline lookup yields CDR1 SEHNR and CDR2 FQNEAQ (reference sequence). This CDR3 contains 19 residues. CDR3 amino acids: CASSSGLAGFKSSYNEQFF. CDR3 coding DNA: TGTGCCAGCAGCTCGGGACTAGCGGGGTTTAAGAGCTCCTACAATGAGCAGTTCTTC.

This chain links TRBV7-7 with TRBJ2-5; D ambiguous. CDR1 and CDR2 (germline): SSHAT, FNYEAQ (reference sequence). The CDR3 is 13 amino acids. Deletions cut 2 bases from V and 4 bases from J, with 8 bases between. CDR3 in DNA: TGTGCCAGCAGCTTAAGTCAGGTAGAGACCCAGTACTTC. This encodes CASSLSQVETQYF. Filled out from reference TRBV7-7 and TRBJ2-5, the complete variable domain reads GAGVSQSPRYKVTKRGQDVTLRCDPISSHATLYWYQQALGQGPEFLTYFNYEAQPDKSGLPSDRFSAERPEGSISTLTIQRTEQRDSAMYRCASSLSQVETQYFGPGTRLLVL.

The V and J genes are TRBV5-1 and TRBJ2-7, with D tentatively TRBD1 (6 bases). V was trimmed by 4 bases and J by 5 bases, leaving 19 bases between them. Germline values: CDR1 SGHRS, CDR2 YFSETQ. CDR3 length equals 15 residues. The CDR3 sequence: CASSIHRTDPDEQYF. The CDR3 DNA reads as TGCGCCAGCAGCATTCATCGGACAGACCCGGACGAGCAGTACTTC.

V gene TRBV7-9 combines with J gene TRBJ2-3; a possible D gene is TRBD1 (5 bases). The V gene's germline CDR1 is SEHNR and CDR2 FQNEAQ (reference sequence). This CDR3 contains 15 residues. V was shortened by 3 bases and J by 1 base, with 11 bases between the two germline ends. The CDR3 region is CASSFPDIRTDTQYF. CDR3 sequence (DNA): TGTGCCAGCAGCTTTCCGGACATTCGCACAGATACGCAGTATTTT. Based on the CDR3 plus reference TRBV7-9 and TRBJ2-3, the full variable domain is DTGVSQNPRHKITKRGQNVTFRCDPISEHNRLYWYRQTLGQGPEFLTYFQNEAQLEKSRLLSDRFSAERPKGSFSTLEIQRTEQGDSAMYLCASSFPDIRTDTQYFGPGTRLTVL.

The chain combines TRBV28 with TRBJ1-2, with 9 nucleotides matching TRBD1. The V gene's germline CDR1 is MDHEN and CDR2 SYDVKM. There are 13 residues in the CDR3. Trimming at V came to 7 bases and at J to 7 bases, leaving 7 bases not matched to a gene. CDR3 bases: TGTGCCAGCACGCCGGGACAGGGTCTTGGCTACACCTTC. It specifies CASTPGQGLGYTF.

The rearrangement uses TRBV6-7 and TRBJ1-3, with D unclear. TRBV6-7 falls under the ORF class, with uncertain function. This CDR3 region has 15 residues. The V end was cut by 8 bases, the J end by 0 bases, with 14 bases between. The CDR3 DNA reads as TGTGCCAGCCCGCCGAAGAGGAACTCTGGAAACACCATATATTTT. This sequence encodes CASPPKRNSGNTIYF.

J is TRBJ2-7 and V is TRBV29-1; 12 bases agree with TRBD1. V lost 7 bases, J lost 5 bases, and 6 bases stayed unmatched. CDR3 length equals 13 residues. CDR1 SQVTM and CDR2 ANQGSEA come from the germline V gene. The CDR3 spells CSGGGQGAHEQYF. The CDR3 DNA sequence: TGCAGCGGGGGGGGACAGGGGGCCCACGAGCAGTACTTC.

CDR3 nucleotide sequence: TGCGCCAGCAGCTCCCGAGCGGGGGGGCCGAAAGATACGCAGTATTTT. Translation: CASSSRAGGPKDTQYF. The chain is built from TRBV5-1 and TRBJ2-3; the match to TRBD2 covers 10 bases. V was pared by 3 bases and J by 5 bases, with 9 bases of the junction left unmatched. The CDR3 spans 16 residues. Germline V CDR1 and CDR2: SGHRS, YFSETQ.

J is TRBJ1-1 and V is TRBV4-3, with 10 positions matching TRBD1. Germline V lookup: CDR1 LGHNA, CDR2 YSLEER. The length of the CDR3 is 17 residues. Trimming cost V 4 bases and J 2 bases; bases outside gene matches: 10. In DNA form, the CDR3 reads TGCGCCAGCAGCCTAGACGCGACAGGGGGCTTAAACACTGAAGCTTTCTTT. Encoded protein: CASSLDATGGLNTEAFF.

DNA of the CDR3: TGTGCCAGTAGCTCGACAGGTTCGACCCCGAACACCGGGGAGCTGTTTTTT. Encoded protein: CASSSTGSTPNTGELFF. The chain links TRBV19 to TRBJ2-2; a weak D match, TRBD1 (6 bases). CDR3 length: 17 residues. In germline, CDR1 is LNHDA, CDR2 SQIVND (reference sequence). The V end was cut by 6 bases, the J end by 0 bases, with 17 bases between.

J is TRBJ2-3 and V is TRBV30; D perhaps matches TRBD2 (5 bases). This CDR3 spans 12 amino acids. Deletions cut 2 bases from V and 4 bases from J, with 7 bases between. Germline V gene data show CDR1 as GTSNPN and CDR2 as SVGIG (reference sequence). CDR3 DNA: TGTGCCTGGAGTAGAGGGTCAGATACGCAGTATTTT. As protein: CAWSRGSDTQYF.

The V gene is TRBV7-8, the J gene TRBJ2-7; D remains unclear. Germline-derived CDR1 and CDR2 are SGHVS and FQNEAQ. V was clipped by 5 bases and J by 5 bases, with 7 bases between them. The CDR3 has 11 amino acids. In nucleotides, the CDR3 is TGTGCCAGCAGCCTACTACACGAGCAGTACTTC. Residues: CASSLLHEQYF.

The genes are TRBV2 and TRBJ1-1; D remains ambiguous. V gave up 3 bases and J gave up 7 bases, with 15 bases separating them. Looked up from germline, CDR1 is SNHLY and CDR2 is FYNNEI. This CDR3 has 14 amino acids. CDR3 coding DNA: TGTGCCAGCAGTGATAGTATTTGGGCCTTTGAAGCTTTCTTT. It encodes CASSDSIWAFEAFF.

This sequence joins TRBV14 and TRBJ2-5, with 7 nucleotides matching TRBD1. The CDR3 sequence is 13 residues long. Germline V lookup: CDR1 SGHDN, CDR2 FVKESK. After removal of 3 bases from V and 5 bases from J, the junction contained 3 bases not matched to a gene. The CDR3 bases are TGTGCCAGCAGCCACTACAGGGGCGAGACCCAGTACTTC. This sequence encodes CASSHYRGETQYF.